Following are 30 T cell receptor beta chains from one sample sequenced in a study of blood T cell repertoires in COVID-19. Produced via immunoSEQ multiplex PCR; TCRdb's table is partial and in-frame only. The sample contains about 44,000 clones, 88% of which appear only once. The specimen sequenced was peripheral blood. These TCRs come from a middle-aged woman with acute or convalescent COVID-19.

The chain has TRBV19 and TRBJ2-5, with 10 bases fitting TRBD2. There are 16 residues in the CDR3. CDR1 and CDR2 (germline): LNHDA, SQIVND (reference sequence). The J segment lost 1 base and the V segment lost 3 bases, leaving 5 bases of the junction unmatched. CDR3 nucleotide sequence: TGTGCCAGTAGTATGGGGGGACTAGCGACCCAAGAGACCCAGTACTTC. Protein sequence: CASSMGGLATQETQYF.

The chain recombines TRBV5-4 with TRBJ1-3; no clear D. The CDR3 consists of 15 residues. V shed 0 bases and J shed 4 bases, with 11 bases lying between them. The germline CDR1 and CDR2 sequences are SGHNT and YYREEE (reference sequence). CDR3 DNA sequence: TGTGCCAGCAGCTTGGATCGGGGTCGAGGAAACACCATATATTTT. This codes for CASSLDRGRGNTIYF.

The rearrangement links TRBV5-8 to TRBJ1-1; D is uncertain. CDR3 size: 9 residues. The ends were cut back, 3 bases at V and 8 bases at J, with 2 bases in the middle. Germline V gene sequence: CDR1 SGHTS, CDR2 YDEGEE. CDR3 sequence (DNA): TGTGCCAGCAGCTCAGAAGCTTTCTTT. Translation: CASSSEAFF.

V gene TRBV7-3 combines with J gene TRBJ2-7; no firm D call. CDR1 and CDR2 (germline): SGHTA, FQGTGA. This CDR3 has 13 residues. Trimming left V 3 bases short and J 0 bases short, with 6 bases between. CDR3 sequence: CASSFSFSYEQYF. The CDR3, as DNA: TGTGCCAGCAGCTTTAGCTTCTCCTACGAGCAGTACTTC.

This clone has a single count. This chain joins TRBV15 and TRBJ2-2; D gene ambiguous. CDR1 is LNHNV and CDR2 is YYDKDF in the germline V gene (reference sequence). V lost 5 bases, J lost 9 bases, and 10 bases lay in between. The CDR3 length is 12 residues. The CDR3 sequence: CATSGPGRELFF. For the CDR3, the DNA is TGTGCCACCAGCGGGCCCGGCCGGGAGCTGTTTTTT.

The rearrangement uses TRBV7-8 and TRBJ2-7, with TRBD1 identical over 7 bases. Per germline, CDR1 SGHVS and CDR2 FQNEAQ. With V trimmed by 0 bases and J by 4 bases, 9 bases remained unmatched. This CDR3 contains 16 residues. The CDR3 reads CASSLARDSRVYEQYF. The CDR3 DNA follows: TGTGCCAGCAGCTTAGCCCGGGACAGCAGAGTATACGAGCAGTACTTC.

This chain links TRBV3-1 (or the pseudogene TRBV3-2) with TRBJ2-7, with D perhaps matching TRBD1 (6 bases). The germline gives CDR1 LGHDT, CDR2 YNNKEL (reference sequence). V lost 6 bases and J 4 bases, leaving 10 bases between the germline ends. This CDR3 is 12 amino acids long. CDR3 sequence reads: CASSRTVYEQYF. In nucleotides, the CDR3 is TGTGCCAGCAGTAGGACAGTGTACGAGCAGTACTTC.

CDR3 bases: TGTGCCAGCAGTGAAAGGAGTGGGGCAGCTAACTATGGCTACACCTTC. Its protein is CASSERSGAANYGYTF. The V call is TRBV6-1, the J call TRBJ1-2; D may be TRBD1 (5 bases). This CDR3 region has 16 residues. Germline V lookup: CDR1 MNHNS, CDR2 SASEGT. Trimming shortened V by 2 bases and J by 0 bases, and 13 bases separated the two germline ends.

CDR3 sequence: CASSQDLVQGRAPKDEQYF. CDR3 DNA: TGCGCCAGCAGCCAAGATCTTGTCCAGGGTAGGGCACCAAAGGACGAGCAGTACTTC. The V and J genes are TRBV4-1 and TRBJ2-7, with D possibly matching TRBD1 (5 bases). Trimming removed 0 bases at V and 5 bases at J, with 26 bases between. Germline assignment: CDR1 MGHRA and CDR2 YSYEKL. This CDR3 is built from 19 residues.

The CDR3 region is CASSLYEVTKNIQYF. The CDR3 coding sequence is TGTGCCAGCAGCTTATATGAGGTGACGAAAAACATTCAGTACTTC. The V gene is TRBV7-2, the J gene TRBJ2-4, with D uncertain. CDR3 length: 15 residues. The V gene lost 2 bases and the J gene lost 4 bases, with 12 bases spanning the gap. From germline, CDR1 is SGHTA and CDR2 FQGNSA.

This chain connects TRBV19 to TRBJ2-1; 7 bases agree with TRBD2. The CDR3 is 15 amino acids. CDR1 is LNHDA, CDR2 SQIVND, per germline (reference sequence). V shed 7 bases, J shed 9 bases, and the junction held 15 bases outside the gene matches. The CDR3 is CASKTGLVSVGEQFF. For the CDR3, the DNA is TGTGCCAGTAAGACCGGACTAGTCTCGGTTGGTGAGCAGTTCTTC.

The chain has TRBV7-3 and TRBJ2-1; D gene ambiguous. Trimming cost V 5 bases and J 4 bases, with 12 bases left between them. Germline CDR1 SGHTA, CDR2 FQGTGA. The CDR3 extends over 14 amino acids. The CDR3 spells CASSPLGGYNEQFF. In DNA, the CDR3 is TGTGCCAGCAGCCCCTTAGGCGGATACAATGAGCAGTTCTTC.

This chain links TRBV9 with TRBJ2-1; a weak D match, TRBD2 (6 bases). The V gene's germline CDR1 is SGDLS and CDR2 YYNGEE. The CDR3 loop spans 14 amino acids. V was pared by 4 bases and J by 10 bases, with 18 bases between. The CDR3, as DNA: TGTGCCAGCAGCTCTTCTCTCGAGCGGGTGGAGCAGTTCTTC. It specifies CASSSSLERVEQFF.

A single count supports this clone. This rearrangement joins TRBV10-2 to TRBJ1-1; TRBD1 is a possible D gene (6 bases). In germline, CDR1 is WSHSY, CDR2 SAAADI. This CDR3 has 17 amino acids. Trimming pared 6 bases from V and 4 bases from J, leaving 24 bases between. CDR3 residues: CASSPHTREGGRTEAFF. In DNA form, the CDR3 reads TGCGCCAGCAGCCCACATACCAGGGAAGGGGGACGCACTGAAGCTTTCTTT.

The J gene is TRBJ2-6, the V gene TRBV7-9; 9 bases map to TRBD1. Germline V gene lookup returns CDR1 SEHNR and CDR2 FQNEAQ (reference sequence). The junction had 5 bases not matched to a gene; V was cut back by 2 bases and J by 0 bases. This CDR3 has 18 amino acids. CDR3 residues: CASSLRTGEDSGANVLTF. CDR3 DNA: TGTGCCAGCAGCTTAAGGACAGGGGAAGACTCTGGGGCCAACGTCCTGACTTTC.

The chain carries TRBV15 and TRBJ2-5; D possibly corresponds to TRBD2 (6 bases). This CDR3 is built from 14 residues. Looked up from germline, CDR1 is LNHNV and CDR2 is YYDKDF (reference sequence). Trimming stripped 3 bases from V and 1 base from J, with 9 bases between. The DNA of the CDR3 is TGTGCCACCAGCAGGCGGCGGGGCCAAGAGACCCAGTACTTC. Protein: CATSRRRGQETQYF.

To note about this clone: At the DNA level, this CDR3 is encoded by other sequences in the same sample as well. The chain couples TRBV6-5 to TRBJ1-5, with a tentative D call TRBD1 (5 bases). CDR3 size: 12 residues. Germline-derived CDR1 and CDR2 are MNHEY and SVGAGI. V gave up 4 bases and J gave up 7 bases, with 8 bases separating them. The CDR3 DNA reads TGTGCCAGCAGTTCTCAGGGCCAGCCCCAGCATTTT. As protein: CASSSQGQPQHF.

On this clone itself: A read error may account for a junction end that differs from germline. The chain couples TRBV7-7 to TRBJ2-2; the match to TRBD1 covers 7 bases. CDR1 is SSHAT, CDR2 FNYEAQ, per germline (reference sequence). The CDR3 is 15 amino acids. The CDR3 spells CASSSGTANTGELFF. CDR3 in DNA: TGTGCTAGCAGCTCGGGGACAGCCAACACCGGGGAGCTGTTTTTT.

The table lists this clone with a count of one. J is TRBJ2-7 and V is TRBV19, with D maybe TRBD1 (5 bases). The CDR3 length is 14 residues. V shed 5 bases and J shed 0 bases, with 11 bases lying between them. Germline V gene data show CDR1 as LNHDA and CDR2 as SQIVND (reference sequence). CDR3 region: CASSSRTNSYEQYF. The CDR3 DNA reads TGTGCCAGTAGTTCGAGGACAAACTCCTACGAGCAGTACTTC.

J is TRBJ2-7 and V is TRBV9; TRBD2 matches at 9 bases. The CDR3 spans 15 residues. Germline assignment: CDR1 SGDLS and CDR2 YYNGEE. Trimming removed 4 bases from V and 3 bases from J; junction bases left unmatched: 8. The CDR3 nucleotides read TGTGCCAGCAGCCCCAGACTAGCGGCCCACTACGAGCAGTACTTC. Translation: CASSPRLAAHYEQYF.

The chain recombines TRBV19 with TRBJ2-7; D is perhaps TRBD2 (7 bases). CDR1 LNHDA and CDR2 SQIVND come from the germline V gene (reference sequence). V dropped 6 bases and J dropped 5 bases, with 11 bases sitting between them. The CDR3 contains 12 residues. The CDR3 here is CASSPGGDEQYF. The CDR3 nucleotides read TGTGCCAGTAGCCCGGGGGGCGACGAGCAGTACTTC.

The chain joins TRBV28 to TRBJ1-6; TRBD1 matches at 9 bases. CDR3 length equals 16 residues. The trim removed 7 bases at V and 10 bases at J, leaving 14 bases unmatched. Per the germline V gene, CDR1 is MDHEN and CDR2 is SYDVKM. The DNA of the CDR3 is TGTGCCAGCACCCTTCTCGCGGGACAGGGACTATCACCCCTCCACTTT. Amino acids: CASTLLAGQGLSPLHF.

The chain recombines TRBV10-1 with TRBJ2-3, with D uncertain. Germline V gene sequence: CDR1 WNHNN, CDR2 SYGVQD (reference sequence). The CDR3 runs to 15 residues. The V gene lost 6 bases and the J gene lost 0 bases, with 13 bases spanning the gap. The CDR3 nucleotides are TGCGCCAGCAGCGAGGACCTGGAGAGCACAGATACGCAGTATTTT. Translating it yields CASSEDLESTDTQYF.

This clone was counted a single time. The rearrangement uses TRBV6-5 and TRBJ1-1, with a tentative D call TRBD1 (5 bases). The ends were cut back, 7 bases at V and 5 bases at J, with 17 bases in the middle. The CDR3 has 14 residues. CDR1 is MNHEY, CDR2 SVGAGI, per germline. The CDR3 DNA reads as TGTGCCAGCACTACCTCCGGGGGAGGGACTGAAGCTTTCTTT. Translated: CASTTSGGGTEAFF.

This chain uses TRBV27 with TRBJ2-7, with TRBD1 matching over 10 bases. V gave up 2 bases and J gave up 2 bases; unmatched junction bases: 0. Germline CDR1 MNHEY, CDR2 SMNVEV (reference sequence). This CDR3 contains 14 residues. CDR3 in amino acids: CASSLDRGPYEQYF. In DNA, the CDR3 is TGTGCCAGCAGTTTAGACAGGGGGCCCTACGAGCAGTACTTC.

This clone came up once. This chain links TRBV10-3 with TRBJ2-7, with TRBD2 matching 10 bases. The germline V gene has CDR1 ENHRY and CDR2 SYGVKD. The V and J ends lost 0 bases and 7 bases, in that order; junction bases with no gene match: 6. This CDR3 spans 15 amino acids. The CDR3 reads CAISESASGSGEQYF. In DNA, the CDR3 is TGTGCCATCAGTGAGTCGGCTAGCGGGAGTGGGGAGCAGTACTTC.

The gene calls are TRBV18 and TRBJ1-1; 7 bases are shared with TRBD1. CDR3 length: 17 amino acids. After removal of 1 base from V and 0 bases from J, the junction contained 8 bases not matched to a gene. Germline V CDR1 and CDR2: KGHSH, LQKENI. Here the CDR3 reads CASSPRSSGTVNTEAFF. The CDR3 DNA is TGTGCCAGCTCACCACGGTCGTCCGGGACAGTGAACACTGAAGCTTTCTTT.

CDR3 in amino acids: CASSDGQLVETQYF. In DNA, the CDR3 is TGTGCCAGCAGTGATGGACAGCTTGTGGAGACCCAGTACTTC. V and J are TRBV6-1 and TRBJ2-5, with TRBD1 as a possible D gene (6 bases). Germline V gene sequence: CDR1 MNHNS, CDR2 SASEGT. The CDR3 is made up of 14 amino acids. V gave up 3 bases and J gave up 5 bases, with 13 bases separating them.

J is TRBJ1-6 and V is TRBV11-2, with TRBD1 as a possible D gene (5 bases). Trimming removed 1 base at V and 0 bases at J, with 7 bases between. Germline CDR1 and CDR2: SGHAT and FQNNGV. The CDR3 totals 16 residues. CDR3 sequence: CASSLVGVSYNSPLHF. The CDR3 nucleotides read TGTGCCAGCAGCTTAGTAGGGGTCTCCTATAATTCACCCCTCCACTTT.

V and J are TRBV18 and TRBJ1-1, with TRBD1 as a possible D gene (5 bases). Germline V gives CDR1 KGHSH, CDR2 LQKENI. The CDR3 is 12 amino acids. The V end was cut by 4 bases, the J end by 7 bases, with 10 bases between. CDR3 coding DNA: TGTGCCAGCTCACAGGGGATGGGTGAAGCTTTCTTT. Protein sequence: CASSQGMGEAFF.